These 10 T cell receptor beta chains were sequenced from one sample in a study of CXCR3-negative and CXCR3-positive naive CD8 T cells. Whole-study results and caveats: Naive cells positive for CXCR3 carried more hydrophobic TRB CDR3s than CXCR3-negative ones.

Antigen specificity for these receptors is unknown. In preparing the TRB cDNA libraries, 5' RACE with UMI labels was used. TCRdb derives one entry per CDR3 protein from the 5' RACE reads, leaving out DNA. There are 150,000 to 170,000 distinct CDR3 sequences in the sample, with around 0.5% held by the top ten. The specimen was naive CXCR3+ CD8+ T cells from blood. Sample subset: CD45RO-CCR7+CD27+CD95- naive CD8+ T cells expressing CXCR3 (TNR3+). The receptors stem from a human donor in good health. Some clones in this sample may be carry-over from other donors' samples.

The rearrangement joins TRBV2 to TRBJ2-3; TCRdb picks TRBD2, but there is no DNA to check that call. The CDR3 has 18 residues. CDR1 is SNHLY and CDR2 is FYNNEI in the germline V gene. The CDR3 sequence: CASSGWLLMPSRTDTQYF.

The rearrangement uses TRBV10-3 and TRBJ2-7; the TCRdb call, TRBD2, lacks DNA for checking. The length of the CDR3 is 13 residues. CDR1 is ENHRY, CDR2 SYGVKD, per germline. The CDR3 loop is CAISGDYTYEQYF.

V gene TRBV20-1 combines with J gene TRBJ2-1; TCRdb's D gene call, TRBD2, goes unchecked for lack of DNA. The germline V gene has CDR1 DFQATT and CDR2 SNEGSKA (reference sequence). The CDR3 sequence is 18 residues long. The CDR3 loop is CSAKELAGDTTRYNEQFF.

The rearrangement joins TRBV27 to TRBJ2-5. The CDR3 is 14 residues long. The germline CDR1 and CDR2 sequences are MNHEY and SMNVEV (reference sequence). The CDR3 is CASSLSLSQETQYF.

This chain joins TRBV6-4 and TRBJ2-3; TCRdb gives TRBD1 as the D gene, but with no DNA this cannot be confirmed. CDR3 size: 14 residues. Germline V lookup: CDR1 MRHNA, CDR2 SNTAGT. The CDR3 here is CASSEGDSTDTQYF.

The genes are TRBV7-9 and TRBJ1-1. The germline gives CDR1 SEHNR, CDR2 FQNEAQ (reference sequence). The CDR3 extends over 13 amino acids. The CDR3 reads CASSSGVNTEAFF.

The CDR3 is CASSAGGEPYNEQFF. V usage is TRBV7-9 and J usage is TRBJ2-1; TCRdb reports TRBD2, a call that lacks DNA to check it against. The germline CDR1 and CDR2 sequences are SEHNR and FQNEAQ (reference sequence). CDR3 length equals 15 residues.

V is TRBV4-3 and J is TRBJ2-1; the D call from TCRdb, TRBD1, cannot be confirmed without DNA. The germline CDR1 and CDR2 sequences are LGHNA and YSLEER. The CDR3 runs 17 residues. The CDR3: CASSQEGVASPYNEQFF.

J is TRBJ2-3 and V is TRBV20-1; TCRdb calls TRBD1, which cannot be checked without DNA. This CDR3 region has 15 residues. Germline V lookup: CDR1 DFQATT, CDR2 SNEGSKA (reference sequence). The CDR3 sequence: CSARVQGIPTDTQYF.

The gene calls are TRBV5-6 and TRBJ2-7; there is no DNA to check the TCRdb D call of TRBD1. CDR3 length: 15 residues. Germline loops: CDR1 SGHDT, CDR2 YYEEEE. The CDR3 sequence is CASSLAGTAFYEQYF.